Listed below are T cell receptor beta chains from one sample, sequenced in a study of radiotherapy plus CTLA-4 blockade in lung cancer. Measured with immunoSEQ multiplex PCR; TCRdb has only the in-frame clones, and not every one. The sample shows more than 40,000 clones, approximately 76% of them seen only once. Source: peripheral blood, taken from a patient treated with radiotherapy plus ipilimumab. Receptors originate from a human donor with non-small cell lung cancer who had stable disease on radiotherapy plus ipilimumab. CDR3s include the opening cysteine and the closing phenylalanine or tryptophan.

J	V	CDR3
TRBJ1-1	TRBV27	CASNVGGAGSTEAFF
TRBJ1-5	TRBV9	CASSQGPGQNQPQHF
TRBJ1-1	TRBV19	CAAGGQGMSTEAFF
TRBJ1-5	TRBV28	CASSLLSGPGQPQHF
TRBJ2-5	TRBV9	CASSVSGGGGAPSQETQYF
TRBJ1-4	TRBV5-5	CASSLKVQAHTNEKLFF
TRBJ1-1	TRBV7-2	CASSRTATGQEAFF
TRBJ2-3	TRBV19	CASSWTVKGTDTQYF
TRBJ1-2	TRBV9	CASSLSTGEQGYTF
TRBJ2-3	TRBV5-1	CASSVPRDRATDTQYF
TRBJ1-1	TRBV6-5	CASSYRWNTEAFF
TRBJ2-2	TRBV14	CASSQASRGQTGELFF
TRBJ2-5	TRBV12-5	CASGPGGQTQYF
TRBJ1-3	TRBV9	CASSPFDRGSGNTIYF
TRBJ1-1	TRBV6-1	CASSPTASLAGEAFF
TRBJ2-7	TRBV5-8	CASTPRGLSGEQYF
TRBJ1-1	TRBV18	CASSPQGNTEAFF
TRBJ2-2	TRBV10-3	CAIGLQRGTNTGELFF
TRBJ1-2	TRBV28	CASRPGQGQGYTF
TRBJ2-3	TRBV13	CASSPLSGVTDTQYF
TRBJ1-4	TRBV28	CASSFSDSEKLFF
TRBJ1-2	TRBV27	CASSLTTGFGYTF
TRBJ2-3	TRBV7-2	CASSRTSGGVDTQYF
TRBJ2-3	TRBV7-2	CASSSGLATDTQYF
TRBJ1-5	TRBV19	CASSIWSGDQPQHF
TRBJ1-2	TRBV6-6	CASSYSDPRMDGYTF
TRBJ2-3	TRBV13	CASSEGLTRGDTQYF
TRBJ2-3	TRBV7-2	CASSSIGVAGVDTQYF